This is a list of T cell receptor beta chains from one sample in a study of beta chain features in type 1 diabetes. Sequencing was performed with immunoSEQ multiplex PCR; in TCRdb, only in-frame clones are kept and a portion is missing. The sample holds hundreds of thousands of clones; 17% are singletons and the top ten take 0.023%. Sequencing used naive CD4+ T cells from blood. The receptor set was obtained from a woman under 30 in good health. Both conserved end residues are part of each CDR3. Each record gives: D gene, J gene, clone size, V gene, CDR3 DNA, CDR3 protein. A D gene is named only where the DNA matches it firmly. Only part of the rows carry a size: once, few, many, or a class if the clone is expanded.

>TRBD2|TRBJ2-1|NA|TRBV7-9
TGTGCCAGCAGCAGCGGGAGGGCCAATGAGCAGTTCTTC
CASSSGRANEQFF
>NA|TRBJ1-2|NA|TRBV7-9
TGTGCCAGCAGCTCGTCGGGACACAATCGATATGGCTACACCTTC
CASSSSGHNRYGYTF
>TRBD1|TRBJ2-7|NA|TRBV25-1
TGTGCCAGCAGTGAATATCTCGGACAGGGGGGCTACGAGCAGTACTTC
CASSEYLGQGGYEQYF
>TRBD1|TRBJ2-5|NA|TRBV10-3
TGTGCCATCACTACGGGACAGGCCCAAGAGACCCAGTACTTC
CAITTGQAQETQYF
>NA|TRBJ2-1|NA|TRBV2
TGTGCCAGCAGTGGCACCAGCTACAATGAGCAGTTCTTC
CASSGTSYNEQFF
>NA|TRBJ2-5|NA|TRBV2
TGTGCCAGCAGTACACGTTTGACCCAAGAGACCCAGTACTTC
CASSTRLTQETQYF
>NA|TRBJ2-5|once|TRBV20-1
TGCAGTGCTAGCAACCAAGAGACCCAGTACTTC
CSASNQETQYF
>NA|TRBJ2-1|few|TRBV7-2
TGTGCCAGCAGCTTACGACTGATGACCTACAATGAGCAGTTCTTC
CASSLRLMTYNEQFF
>NA|TRBJ2-3|few|TRBV5-1
TGCGCCAGCAGCTTTACGGGGGCATCGGATACGCAGTATTTT
CASSFTGASDTQYF
>NA|TRBJ2-7|few|TRBV7-8
TGTGCCAGCAGCTTAGGTGCCTACGAGCAGTACTTC
CASSLGAYEQYF
>TRBD2|TRBJ2-1|NA|TRBV5-1
TGCGCCAGCAGCTTGTTCCGGGGGGACAATGAGCAGTTCTTC
CASSLFRGDNEQFF
>NA|TRBJ1-1|NA|TRBV2
TGTGCCAGCAAGCTTAGGGTTCTGGACACTGAAGCTTTCTTT
CASKLRVLDTEAFF
>TRBD1|TRBJ2-2|few|TRBV5-1
TGCGCCAGCAGCCGGGACAGGGGCACCGGGGAGCTGTTTTTT
CASSRDRGTGELFF
>NA|TRBJ2-7|few|TRBV18
TGTGCCAGCTCACCACAGGACTTTCGTCTGTACTTC
CASSPQDFRLYF
>TRBD2|TRBJ2-7|NA|TRBV15
TGTGCCACCAGCAGAGATTCCGGGACTAGCGCTCCATACGAGCAGTACTTC
CATSRDSGTSAPYEQYF
>NA|TRBJ1-3|NA|TRBV5-4
TGTGCCAGCAGCCGGGACGGGGCTGGAAACACCATATATTTT
CASSRDGAGNTIYF
>NA|TRBJ2-3|few|TRBV5-6
TGTGCCAGCAGCTCATGGGGGCTAGCGAGTGCAGATACGCAGTATTTT
CASSSWGLASADTQYF
>NA|TRBJ2-7|NA|TRBV7-3
TGCGCCAGCAGCTTAGGCGCTTCGAGTTCCTACGAGCAGTACTTC
CASSLGASSSYEQYF
>NA|TRBJ2-2|NA|TRBV7-3
TGTGCCAGCAGCTTAACAGTGTGGGACTCTGACACCGGGGAGCTGTTTTTT
CASSLTVWDSDTGELFF
>TRBD2|TRBJ2-5|NA|TRBV2
TGTGCCAGCTGGGGCAGCGGGACTCTTCAAGAGACCCAGTACTTC
CASWGSGTLQETQYF
>TRBD1|TRBJ1-1|NA|TRBV19
TGTGCCAGTAGTCCCGGACAGGCCACTGAAGCTTTCTTT
CASSPGQATEAFF
>TRBD2|TRBJ2-1|NA|TRBV7-2
TGTGCCAGCAGCTTAGTCAGTAGCGGGAGGTCCGGTGAGCAGTTCTTC
CASSLVSSGRSGEQFF
>NA|TRBJ1-2|NA|TRBV11-2
TGTGCCAGCAGCTTCTCCGGAACAAGTAACTATGGCTACACCTTC
CASSFSGTSNYGYTF
>TRBD1|TRBJ2-7|NA|TRBV5-1
TGCGCCAGCAGCACGGGACAGGGGTTCGACGAGCAGTACTTC
CASSTGQGFDEQYF
>NA|TRBJ1-4|few|TRBV4-2
TGTGCCAGCAGCCAAGGTTCCGAAAAACTGTTTTTT
CASSQGSEKLFF
>NA|TRBJ2-6|NA|TRBV7-6
TGTGCCAGCAGCTTACCCCAGGCTGCTCGGGCCAACGTCCTGACTTTC
CASSLPQAARANVLTF
>NA|TRBJ2-2|few|TRBV5-1
TGCGCCAGCAGATTACTAGCTAGCACCGGGGAGCTGTTTTTT
CASRLLASTGELFF
>NA|TRBJ2-2|many|TRBV10-3
TGTGCCATCAGTGAGTCGGGCCCGCTTGAGCTGTTTTTT
CAISESGPLELFF
>TRBD1|TRBJ2-7|few|TRBV7-2
TGTGCCAGCAGCCCCCCGGGACAGGGGATGGGCGAGCAGTACTTC
CASSPPGQGMGEQYF
>NA|TRBJ2-2|few|TRBV10-3
TGTGCCATCAGCCACGCGGGACAGCGTCTTAGCACCGGGGAGCTGTTTTTT
CAISHAGQRLSTGELFF
>TRBD1|TRBJ2-5|NA|TRBV4-2
TGTGCCAGCAGCCGCGGGACAGGGACAGAGACCCAGTACTTC
CASSRGTGTETQYF
>NA|TRBJ2-1|few|TRBV6-1
TGTGCCAGCAGCCTGGGGATTTACAATGAGCAGTTCTTC
CASSLGIYNEQFF
>NA|TRBJ2-3|NA|TRBV7-2
TGTGCCAGCAGCTTATCTGTTCACACAGATACGCAGTATTTT
CASSLSVHTDTQYF
>TRBD1|TRBJ1-1|few|TRBV7-2
TGTGCCAGCAGCTCGAGACAGGGTAGAACTGAAGCTTTCTTT
CASSSRQGRTEAFF
>NA|TRBJ1-2|few|TRBV28
TGTGCCAGCAAGACGAACAGGGCTCGGCGCTATGGCTACACCTTC
CASKTNRARRYGYTF
>NA|TRBJ2-2|NA|TRBV5-5
TGTGCCAGCAGCTTGGATACAGGATGGAACACCGGGGAGCTGTTTTTT
CASSLDTGWNTGELFF
>TRBD2|TRBJ2-3|few|TRBV28
TGTGCCAGCAGTGGTGCGGGAGGGCCTGTAGATACGCAGTATTTT
CASSGAGGPVDTQYF
>NA|TRBJ1-6|NA|TRBV7-9
TGTGCCAGCAGCTTAATGGGGGCGGGTTCACCCCTCCACTTT
CASSLMGAGSPLHF
>TRBD1|TRBJ1-2|NA|TRBV28
TGTGCCAGCAGTTCGGACAGGAACTATGGCTACACCTTC
CASSSDRNYGYTF
>TRBD1|TRBJ1-5|NA|TRBV28
TGTGCCAGCGGCCCCGGGACAGGTTTCAATCAGCCCCAGCATTTT
CASGPGTGFNQPQHF
>NA|TRBJ2-5|few|TRBV5-4
TGTGCCAGCAGATTTGGTAGCACTACCCAAGAGACCCAGTACTTC
CASRFGSTTQETQYF
>NA|TRBJ1-4|few|TRBV6-1
TGTGCCAGCAGTGATCGGGACGGTCTTTCTGAAAAACTGTTTTTT
CASSDRDGLSEKLFF
>NA|TRBJ1-1|NA|TRBV15
TGTGCCACCAGCAGAGGGTTTGTCCAAGACATAAAGAACACTGAAGCTTTCTTT
CATSRGFVQDIKNTEAFF
>NA|TRBJ2-6|NA|TRBV14
TGTGCCAGCAGCCGCAAGAGGGCGGTTACCTCTGGGGCCAACGTCCTGACTTTC
CASSRKRAVTSGANVLTF
>NA|TRBJ2-7|NA|TRBV6-5
TGTGCCAGCAGGGTTAACGCCTTTCAAGGGGACGAGCAGTACTTC
CASRVNAFQGDEQYF
>TRBD1|TRBJ1-5|NA|TRBV28
TGTGCCAGCAACACACAGGGGGGGCTCAATCAGCCCCAGCATTTT
CASNTQGGLNQPQHF
>NA|TRBJ1-6|once|TRBV5-1
TGCGCCAGCAGCCTCCAAGGGCTACCCCTCCACTTT
CASSLQGLPLHF
>TRBD1|TRBJ2-1|few|TRBV5-1
TGCGCCAGCAGCTTGCAGACAGGGATAGAGGGTGAGCAGTTCTTC
CASSLQTGIEGEQFF
>NA|TRBJ1-1|NA|TRBV7-9
TGTGCCAGCAGCTTAGAGTTTACTGAAGCTTTCTTT
CASSLEFTEAFF
>NA|TRBJ2-1|NA|TRBV5-1
TGCGCCAGCAGCTTGGTCAGGGCGGGTGAGCAGTTCTTC
CASSLVRAGEQFF
>TRBD1|TRBJ1-4|NA|TRBV5-1
TGCGCCAGCAGCGCACCGGACAGGGCAAAACTGTTTTTT
CASSAPDRAKLFF
>NA|TRBJ2-3|few|TRBV11-2
TGTGCCAGCAGCCCAACGGCGTATACGCAGTATTTT
CASSPTAYTQYF
>NA|TRBJ1-1|few|TRBV28
TGTGCCAGCACCCCAGGACAAATGAACACTGAAGCTTTCTTT
CASTPGQMNTEAFF
>NA|TRBJ2-2|NA|TRBV5-1
TGCGCCAGCAGCTTGGGTCAGAGCACCGGGGAGCTGTTTTTT
CASSLGQSTGELFF
>NA|TRBJ1-5|few|TRBV6-6
TGTGCCAGCAGTTACTCCTTAACAGGTGGTCAGCCCCAGCATTTT
CASSYSLTGGQPQHF